The rows below give T cell receptor beta chains drawn from one sample of a study of T cell responses to AZD1222 COVID-19 vaccine. This table comes from immunoSEQ multiplex PCR, and its TCRdb copy is limited to in-frame clones, with some not included. Of about 90,000 clones in the sample, 70% to 90% were seen once. Source: peripheral blood, taken on day 0 of MenACWY control vaccination. The receptors come from an adult in good health. Both conserved end residues are part of each CDR3. The order of the fields is clone size, D gene, J gene, V gene, CDR3 DNA, CDR3 protein. D genes are given only for firm matches. Clone size, where shown, is once, few, many, or a class for clones that have expanded.

.	.	TRBJ1-2	TRBV28	TGTGCCAGCACATACACCGGGACAAATTATGGCTACACCTTC	CASTYTGTNYGYTF
.	.	TRBJ1-6	TRBV29-1	TGCAGCGTCCGAGAGGTCTCGAATTCACCCCTCCACTTT	CSVREVSNSPLHF
.	.	TRBJ1-6	TRBV10-1	TGCGCCAGCAGCTCGAGTTGGGGCTCCTATAATTCACCCCTCCACTTT	CASSSSWGSYNSPLHF
.	.	TRBJ2-2	TRBV5-1	TGCGCCAGCAGTTTGGGACCTAAACCCGGGGAGCTGTTTTTT	CASSLGPKPGELFF
.	.	TRBJ2-5	TRBV5-4	TGTGCCAGCAGCTCAGACAGTTCCCAAGAGACCCAGTACTTC	CASSSDSSQETQYF
.	.	TRBJ2-4	TRBV14	TGTGCCAGCAGCGGGCCGGGACCTACTATCTTC	CASSGPGPTIF
.	.	TRBJ1-1	TRBV30	TGTGCCTGGGGTCCCCATATAAACACTGAAGCTTTCTTT	CAWGPHINTEAFF
.	.	TRBJ2-4	TRBV4-3	TGCGCCAGCAGCCAAAACCAGGGTAGTACGGCCAAAAACATTCAGTACTTC	CASSQNQGSTAKNIQYF
few	TRBD2	TRBJ2-1	TRBV7-2	TGTGCCAGCAGCTTAGAAGGCGTTAGCGGGAGAAACTACAATGAGCAGTTCTTC	CASSLEGVSGRNYNEQFF
.	.	TRBJ1-1	TRBV11-3	TGTGCCAGCAGCTTAAGGGGCATGAACACTGAAGCTTTCTTT	CASSLRGMNTEAFF